This T cell receptor (beta chain) was sequenced in a study of blood T cells in healthy people across ages. Notes on the study in general: Significant beta diversity loss was already apparent by age around 36, declining roughly linearly.

The table lists this clonotype with a count of one. Its antigen is still unknown. Next came a second PCR, run for about 6 to 11 cycles, which used a sample-barcoded 5' primer along with a J-beta primer mix. Via MiXCR, TCRdb re-called the 5' RACE reads, giving one row per CDR3 protein. This table holds around 1,800,000 distinct CDR3 sequences, approximately 40% found once. This CDR3 region has 15 residues. Germline assignment: CDR1 SEHNR and CDR2 FQNEAQ (reference sequence). Trimming at V came to 1 base and at J to 4 bases, leaving 6 bases not matched to a gene. This chain connects TRBV7-9 to TRBJ1-2, with 7 bases aligning to TRBD1. Sequencing was performed on blood. The TCR sequence derives from a human donor in good health. The CDR3 spells CASSLGTGVAYGYTF. Written as DNA, the CDR3 is TGTGCCAGCAGCTTAGGTACAGGGGTGGCCTATGGCTACACCTTC.